This TCR beta chain came from a study of blood T cell repertoires in COVID-19. Turning to the study itself: Nucleic acid was either cDNA or gDNA, and it came from T cells, B-cell-depleted T cells, or PBMCs.

Cohort assignment relied on participant-reported clinical history. Two negative PCRs, clearance, or symptom resolution characterized the recovered Cohort 3 donors. How the authors handled the data: Reference gene primer amplification gave nucleated cell count estimates. Sequenced by immunoSEQ multiplex PCR; TCRdb stores in-frame clones only, minus some. V and J calls and clone size are as listed in that table; D and trimming were resolved from the DNA. The sample consists of about 260,000 clones, 86% of them appearing once. CDR1 SQVTM and CDR2 ANQGSEA come from the germline V gene. V shed 7 bases and J shed 3 bases, with 15 bases lying between them. The CDR3 spans 14 residues.

Sequenced input: PBMCs or T cells enriched from blood (not recorded which). This TCR was sampled from a woman between 50 and 59 years old who had recovered from COVID-19. The rearrangement uses TRBV29-1 and TRBJ1-4, with D maybe TRBD1 (6 bases). The CDR3 nucleotides read TGCAGCGCCCTTAGGGACAACCCTAATGAAAAACTGTTTTTT. This translates into CSALRDNPNEKLFF. Together with reference TRBV29-1 and TRBJ1-4, the CDR3 gives the full variable domain: SAVISQKPSRDICQRGTSLTIQCQVDSQVTMMFWYRQQPGQSLTLIATANQGSEATYESGFVIDKFPISRPNLTFSTLTVSNMSPEDSSIYLCSALRDNPNEKLFFGSGTQLSVL.